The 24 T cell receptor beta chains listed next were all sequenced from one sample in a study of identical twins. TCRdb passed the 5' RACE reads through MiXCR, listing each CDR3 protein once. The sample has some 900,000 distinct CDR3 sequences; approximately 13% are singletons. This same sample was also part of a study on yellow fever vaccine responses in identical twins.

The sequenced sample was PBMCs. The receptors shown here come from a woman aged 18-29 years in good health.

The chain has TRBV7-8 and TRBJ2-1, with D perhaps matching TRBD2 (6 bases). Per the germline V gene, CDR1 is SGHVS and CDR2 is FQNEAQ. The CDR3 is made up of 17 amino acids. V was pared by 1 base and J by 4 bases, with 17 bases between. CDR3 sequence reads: CASSLGSVGTLYNEQFF. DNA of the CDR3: TGTGCCAGCAGCTTAGGCTCGGTCGGGACTCTATACAATGAGCAGTTCTTC.

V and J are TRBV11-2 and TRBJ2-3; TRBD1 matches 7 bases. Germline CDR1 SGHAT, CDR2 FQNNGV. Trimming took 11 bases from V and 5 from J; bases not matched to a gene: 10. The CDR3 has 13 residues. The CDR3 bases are TGTGCCGCAGGACAGGACGTCAAAGATACGCAGTATTTT. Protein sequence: CAAGQDVKDTQYF.

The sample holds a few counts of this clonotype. The CDR3 nucleotides are TGTGCCAGCAGCTTAGGCACCCGACTAGCGGCTAGCACAGATACGCAGTATTTT. Translating it yields CASSLGTRLAASTDTQYF. The chain has TRBV7-6 and TRBJ2-3, with 9 bases matching TRBD2. The CDR3 has 18 amino acids. CDR1 and CDR2 from the germline V gene are SGHVS and FNYEAQ. Trimming removed 1 base from V and 0 bases from J; junction bases left unmatched: 8.

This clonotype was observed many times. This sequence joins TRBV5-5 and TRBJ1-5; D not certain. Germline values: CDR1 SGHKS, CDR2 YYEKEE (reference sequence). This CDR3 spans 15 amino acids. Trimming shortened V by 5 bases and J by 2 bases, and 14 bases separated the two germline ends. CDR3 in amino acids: CASRAGDAGNQPQHF. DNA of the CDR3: TGTGCCAGCAGGGCCGGCGACGCAGGCAATCAGCCCCAGCATTTT.

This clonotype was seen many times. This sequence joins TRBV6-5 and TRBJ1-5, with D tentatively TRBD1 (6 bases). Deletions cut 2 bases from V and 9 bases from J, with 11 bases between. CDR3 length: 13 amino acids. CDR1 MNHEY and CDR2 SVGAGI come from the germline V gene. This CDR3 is CASSYDRPPPQHF. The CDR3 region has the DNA TGTGCCAGCAGTTACGACAGGCCGCCGCCCCAGCATTTT.

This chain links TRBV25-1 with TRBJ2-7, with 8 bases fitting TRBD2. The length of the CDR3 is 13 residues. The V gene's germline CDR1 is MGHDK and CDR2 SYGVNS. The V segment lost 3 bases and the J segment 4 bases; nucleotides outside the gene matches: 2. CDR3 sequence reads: CASSDGRAYEQYF. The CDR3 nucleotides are TGTGCCAGCAGTGACGGGAGGGCTTACGAGCAGTACTTC.

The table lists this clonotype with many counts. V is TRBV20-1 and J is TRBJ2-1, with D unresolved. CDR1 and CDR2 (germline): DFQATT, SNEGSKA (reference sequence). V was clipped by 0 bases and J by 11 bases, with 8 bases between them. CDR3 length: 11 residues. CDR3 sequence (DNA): TGCAGTGCTAGAGATCCTCCCAAGCAGTTCTTC. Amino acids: CSARDPPKQFF.

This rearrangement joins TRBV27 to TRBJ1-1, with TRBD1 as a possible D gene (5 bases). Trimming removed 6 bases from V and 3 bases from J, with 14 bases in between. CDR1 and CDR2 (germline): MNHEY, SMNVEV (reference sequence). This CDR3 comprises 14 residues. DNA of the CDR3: TGTGCCAGCAGCACCGCGGGGGTCGACACTGAAGCTTTCTTT. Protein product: CASSTAGVDTEAFF.

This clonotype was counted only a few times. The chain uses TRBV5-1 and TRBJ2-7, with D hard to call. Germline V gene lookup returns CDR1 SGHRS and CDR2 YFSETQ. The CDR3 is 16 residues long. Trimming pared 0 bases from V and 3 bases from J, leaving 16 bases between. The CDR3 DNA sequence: TGCGCCAGCAGCTTGGCTGAGCCCGACGTTATCTACGAGCAGTACTTC. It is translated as CASSLAEPDVIYEQYF.

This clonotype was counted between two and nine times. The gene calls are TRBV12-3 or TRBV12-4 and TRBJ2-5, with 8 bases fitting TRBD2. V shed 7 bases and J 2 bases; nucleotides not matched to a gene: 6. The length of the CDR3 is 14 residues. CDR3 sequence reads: CASKVVAGQETQYF. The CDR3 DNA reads TGTGCCAGCAAGGTGGTAGCGGGACAAGAGACCCAGTACTTC.

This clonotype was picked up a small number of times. Here the CDR3 DNA reads TGTGCCATCAGTGGTAATCGCCCCCCGTCTACGGGGGCCTTGCTCGAAGAGACCCAGTACTTC. It encodes CAISGNRPPSTGALLEETQYF. The chain links TRBV10-3 to TRBJ2-5; possibly TRBD1 or TRBD2 for D (6 bases each). The CDR3 contains 21 residues. V was cut by 4 bases and J by 3 bases, with 33 bases left in between. Germline V CDR1 and CDR2: ENHRY, SYGVKD.

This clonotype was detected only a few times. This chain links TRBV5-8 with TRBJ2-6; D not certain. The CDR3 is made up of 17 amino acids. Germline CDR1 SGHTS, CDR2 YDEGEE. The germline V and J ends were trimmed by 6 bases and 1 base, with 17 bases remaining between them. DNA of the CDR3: TGTGCCAGCATCTACCCTAACTTCGGGTCTGGGGCCAACGTCCTGACTTTC. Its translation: CASIYPNFGSGANVLTF.

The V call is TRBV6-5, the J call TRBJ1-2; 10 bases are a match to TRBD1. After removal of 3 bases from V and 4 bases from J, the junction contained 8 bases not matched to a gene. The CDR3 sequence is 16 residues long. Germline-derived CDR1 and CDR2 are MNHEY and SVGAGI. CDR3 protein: CASSYTTGGVGYGYTF. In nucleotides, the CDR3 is TGTGCCAGCAGTTATACGACAGGGGGCGTCGGCTATGGCTACACCTTC.

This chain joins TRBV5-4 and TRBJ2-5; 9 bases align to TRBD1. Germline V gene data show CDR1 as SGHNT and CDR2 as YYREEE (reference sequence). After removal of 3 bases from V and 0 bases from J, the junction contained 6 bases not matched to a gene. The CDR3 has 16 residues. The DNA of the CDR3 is TGTGCCAGCAGCTCCCGGACAGGGGACGACCAAGAGACCCAGTACTTC. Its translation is CASSSRTGDDQETQYF.

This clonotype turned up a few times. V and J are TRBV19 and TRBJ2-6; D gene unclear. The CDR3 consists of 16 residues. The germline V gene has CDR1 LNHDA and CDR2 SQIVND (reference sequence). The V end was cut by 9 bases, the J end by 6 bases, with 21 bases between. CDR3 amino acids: CASQPWDGPAANVLTF. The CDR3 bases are TGTGCCAGCCAACCCTGGGATGGCCCCGCGGCCAACGTCCTGACTTTC.

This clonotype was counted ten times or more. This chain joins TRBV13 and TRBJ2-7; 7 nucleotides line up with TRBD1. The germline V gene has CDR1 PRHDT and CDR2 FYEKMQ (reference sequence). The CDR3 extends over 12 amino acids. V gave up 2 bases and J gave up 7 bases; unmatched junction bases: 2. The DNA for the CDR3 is TGTGCCAGCAGCTTACCGACAGGGGAGCAGTACTTC. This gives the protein CASSLPTGEQYF.

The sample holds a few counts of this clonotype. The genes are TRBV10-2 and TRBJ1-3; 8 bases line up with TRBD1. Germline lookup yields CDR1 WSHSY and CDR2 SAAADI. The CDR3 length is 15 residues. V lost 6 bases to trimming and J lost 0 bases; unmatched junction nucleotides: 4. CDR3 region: CASRPQGVSGNTIYF. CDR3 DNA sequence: TGCGCCAGCAGGCCACAGGGGGTCTCTGGAAACACCATATATTTT.

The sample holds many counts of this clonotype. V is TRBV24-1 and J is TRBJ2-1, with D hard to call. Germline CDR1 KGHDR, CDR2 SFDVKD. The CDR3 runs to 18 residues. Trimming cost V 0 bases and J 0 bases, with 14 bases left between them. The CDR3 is CATSDLPGPRSSYNEQFF. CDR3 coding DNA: TGTGCCACCAGTGATTTGCCCGGACCCCGGAGCTCCTACAATGAGCAGTTCTTC.

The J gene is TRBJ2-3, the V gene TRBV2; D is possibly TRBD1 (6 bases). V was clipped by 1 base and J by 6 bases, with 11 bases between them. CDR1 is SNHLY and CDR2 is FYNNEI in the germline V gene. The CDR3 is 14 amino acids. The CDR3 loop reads CASSEGSRGDTQYF. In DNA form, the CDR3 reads TGTGCCAGCAGTGAAGGGAGCAGGGGTGATACGCAGTATTTT.

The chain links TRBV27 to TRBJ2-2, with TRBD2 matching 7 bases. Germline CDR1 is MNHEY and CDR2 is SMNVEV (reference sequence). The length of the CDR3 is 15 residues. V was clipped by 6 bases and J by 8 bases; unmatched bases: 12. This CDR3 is CASRRPGGFFGELFF. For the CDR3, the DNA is TGTGCCAGCAGACGTCCGGGAGGATTCTTTGGGGAGCTGTTTTTT.

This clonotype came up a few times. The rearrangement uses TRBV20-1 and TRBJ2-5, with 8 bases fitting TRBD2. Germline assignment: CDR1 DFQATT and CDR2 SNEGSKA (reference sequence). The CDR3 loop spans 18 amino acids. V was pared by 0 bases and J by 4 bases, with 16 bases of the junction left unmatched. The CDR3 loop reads CSARESRRSGASLETQYF. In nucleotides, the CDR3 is TGCAGTGCTAGAGAATCCCGGCGTAGCGGGGCTTCCCTAGAGACCCAGTACTTC.

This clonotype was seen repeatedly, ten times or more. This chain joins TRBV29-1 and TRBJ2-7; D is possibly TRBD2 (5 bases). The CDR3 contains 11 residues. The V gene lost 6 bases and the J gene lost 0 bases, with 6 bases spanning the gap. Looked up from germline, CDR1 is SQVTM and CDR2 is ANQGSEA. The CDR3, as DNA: TGCAGCGTGACTATCTCCTACGAGCAGTACTTC. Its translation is CSVTISYEQYF.

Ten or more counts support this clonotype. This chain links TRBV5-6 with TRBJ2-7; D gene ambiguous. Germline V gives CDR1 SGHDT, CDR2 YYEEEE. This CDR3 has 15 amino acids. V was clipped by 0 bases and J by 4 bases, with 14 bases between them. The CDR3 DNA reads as TGTGCCAGCAGCTTGGGGGCCGCATCATCGTACGAGCAGTACGTC. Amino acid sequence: CASSLGAASSYEQYV.

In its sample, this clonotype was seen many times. The CDR3 is CSVEGASGRSDTQYF. The CDR3 DNA sequence: TGCAGCGTTGAAGGGGCTAGCGGGAGATCAGATACGCAGTATTTT. J is TRBJ2-3 and V is TRBV29-1, with 10 bases identical to TRBD2. The CDR3 consists of 15 residues. V shed 1 base and J 4 bases; nucleotides not matched to a gene: 5. The V gene's germline CDR1 is SQVTM and CDR2 ANQGSEA.